This TCR beta chain was sequenced for a study of identical twins. TCRdb ran MiXCR on the 5' RACE reads and lists one entry per CDR3 protein. The sample carries 1.5 million to 2 million distinct CDR3 sequences, under 35% recorded once. Study-level findings and limits: Excess sharing between twins was weaker in beta out-of-frame sequences.

Comments on this clonotype: Its antigen is not known.

CDR1 and CDR2 (germline): DFQATT, SNEGSKA (reference sequence). Between the trimmed V and J ends, which lost 2 bases and 6 bases, there was a span of 10 bases. CDR3 length: 12 amino acids. The gene calls are TRBV20-1 and TRBJ1-2, with TRBD1 as a possible D gene (5 bases). Sequences were obtained from cord blood. This receptor was identified in a newborn girl in good health. The DNA of the CDR3 is TGCAGTGCTAGACAGGGAAGAGATGGCTACACCTTC. Protein: CSARQGRDGYTF.